These 22 T cell receptor beta chains originate from one sample sequenced in a study of T cells after yellow fever vaccination. MiXCR, run by TCRdb on the 5' RACE reads, gives a single entry per CDR3 protein. Of approximately 610,000 distinct CDR3 sequences listed, 17% are singletons. The sample consisted of PBMCs, taken roughly 5 days after the first yellow fever vaccination. The source is a man aged 18 to 29 who received the YFV17D yellow fever vaccine.

This clonotype was observed a few times. The CDR3 sequence is CASSQDKRGSLGETQYF. CDR3 in DNA: TGCGCCAGCAGCCAAGATAAGCGGGGCTCCCTCGGGGAGACCCAGTACTTC. The V gene is TRBV4-3, the J gene TRBJ2-5; 7 positions match TRBD2. Germline V gene lookup returns CDR1 LGHNA and CDR2 YSLEER. The ends lost 0 bases at V and 5 bases at J; junction bases unmatched: 12. The CDR3 consists of 17 residues.

The chain couples TRBV4-3 to TRBJ2-2, with D perhaps being TRBD1 or TRBD2 (5 bases each). CDR1 LGHNA and CDR2 YSLEER come from the germline V gene. The CDR3 is 18 amino acids. The V and J ends lost 4 bases and 3 bases respectively, with 21 bases between them. The CDR3 is CASSRAASGSRDTGELFF. The CDR3 DNA reads as TGCGCCAGCAGCCGGGCGGCCTCAGGGTCGCGGGACACCGGGGAGCTGTTTTTT.

This chain uses TRBV5-8 with TRBJ2-1; possibly TRBD1 for D (5 bases). Per the germline V gene, CDR1 is SGHTS and CDR2 is YDEGEE. The CDR3 consists of 15 residues. Trimming stripped 2 bases from V and 5 bases from J, with 14 bases between. The CDR3 nucleotides read TGTGCCAGCAGCTTAGAAGGGGTGAATCACAATGAGCAGTTCTTC. It yields the protein CASSLEGVNHNEQFF.

The chain is built from TRBV27 and TRBJ2-1; TRBD2 aligns across 7 bases. Germline CDR1 is MNHEY and CDR2 is SMNVEV (reference sequence). The CDR3 has 18 amino acids. The V and J ends lost 5 bases and 2 bases, in that order; junction bases with no gene match: 15. Here the CDR3 reads CASSLSGDRGVPYNEQFF. CDR3 DNA: TGTGCCAGCAGTCTTTCCGGGGATCGGGGGGTCCCCTACAATGAGCAGTTCTTC.

V usage is TRBV2 and J usage is TRBJ2-2, with 8 positions matching TRBD1. The CDR3 totals 14 residues. CDR1 is SNHLY, CDR2 FYNNEI, per germline. Germline trimming cut 8 bases from V and 4 bases from J; bases unmatched to any gene: 6. CDR3 residues: CASRGQGRTGELFF. CDR3 nucleotide sequence: TGTGCCAGCCGAGGACAGGGTCGCACCGGGGAGCTGTTTTTT.

There are a few counts of this clonotype. This sequence joins TRBV7-2 and TRBJ1-1, with TRBD1 as a possible D gene (5 bases). Germline values: CDR1 SGHTA, CDR2 FQGNSA. Between the trimmed V and J ends, which lost 8 bases and 1 base, there was a span of 11 bases. There are 13 residues in the CDR3. The CDR3 DNA reads TGTGCCAGCGGGGGTTCCGGGAACACTGAAGCTTTCTTT. Residues: CASGGSGNTEAFF. The full variable domain, in which reference TRBV7-2 and TRBJ1-1 provide the parts outside the CDR3, is GAGVSQSPSNKVTEKGKDVELRCDPISGHTALYWYRQSLGQGLEFLIYFQGNSAPDKSGLPSDRFSAERTGGSVSTLTIQRTQQEDSAVYLCASGGSGNTEAFFGQGTRLTVV.

This clonotype showed up many times. The J gene is TRBJ1-1, the V gene TRBV27; D call uncertain. The CDR3 is 14 amino acids. Germline V lookup: CDR1 MNHEY, CDR2 SMNVEV (reference sequence). With 3 bases removed from V and 0 bases from J, the gap between germline ends came to 8 bases. CDR3 loop: CASSFVGLNTEAFF. The DNA for the CDR3 is TGTGCCAGCAGTTTTGTAGGGTTGAACACTGAAGCTTTCTTT.

This clonotype was counted between two and nine times. The chain joins TRBV20-1 to TRBJ1-1; a possible D gene is TRBD1 (5 bases). The germline gives CDR1 DFQATT, CDR2 SNEGSKA (reference sequence). This CDR3 has 14 amino acids. V was shortened by 1 base and J by 3 bases, with 12 bases between the two germline ends. Here the CDR3 reads CSARVVVGDTEAFF. The DNA for the CDR3 is TGCAGTGCTAGAGTAGTGGTAGGGGACACTGAAGCTTTCTTT.

This clonotype was found a few times. This rearrangement joins TRBV19 to TRBJ2-2, with D possibly being TRBD1 (6 bases). CDR3 length: 15 residues. Trimming stripped 6 bases from V and 6 bases from J, with 17 bases between. Germline V gives CDR1 LNHDA, CDR2 SQIVND (reference sequence). This CDR3 reads CASSGRGRRPGELFF. The CDR3 DNA sequence: TGTGCCAGTAGCGGCAGGGGAAGGAGGCCCGGGGAGCTGTTTTTT.

CDR3 loop: CASRLGLGNEQFF. The CDR3 DNA sequence: TGTGCCAGCAGGCTGGGGTTAGGCAATGAGCAGTTCTTC. The J gene is TRBJ2-1, the V gene TRBV5-5, with D uncertain. CDR1 and CDR2 from the germline V gene are SGHKS and YYEKEE (reference sequence). V was shortened by 5 bases and J by 6 bases, with 12 bases between the two germline ends. CDR3 length: 13 amino acids.

This clonotype was recorded a few times. This sequence joins TRBV10-3 and TRBJ2-1; D gene uncertain. Germline CDR1 is ENHRY and CDR2 is SYGVKD. Trimming took 7 bases from V and 2 from J, leaving 12 bases between them. The CDR3 loop spans 14 amino acids. Here the CDR3 reads CAITGRATYNEQFF. CDR3 sequence (DNA): TGTGCCATCACCGGGCGTGCAACCTACAATGAGCAGTTCTTC.

In this sample, this clonotype turned up a few times. This chain connects TRBV14 to TRBJ2-7; TRBD1 matches at 9 bases. Germline V gives CDR1 SGHDN, CDR2 FVKESK. Trimming took 2 bases from V and 3 from J; bases not matched to a gene: 8. This CDR3 is 16 amino acids long. The CDR3 region has the DNA TGTGCCAGCAGCCAAAGGACCGGGACAGGGCTCTACGAGCAGTACTTC. This encodes CASSQRTGTGLYEQYF.

The chain has TRBV21-1 and TRBJ1-4; no DNA check was done on the table's D call, TRBD1. TRBV21-1 represents a pseudogene. The CDR3 is made up of 12 amino acids. In nucleotides, the CDR3 is TGTGCCACCGGACAGGGGGGAGAAAAACTGTTTTTT. Protein: CATGQGGEKLFF.

The genes are TRBV20-1 and TRBJ2-7; 8 nucleotides align to TRBD1. V trimming: 5 bases; J trimming: 4 bases; junction bases outside the gene matches: 4. The CDR3 is 12 amino acids. Germline V CDR1 and CDR2: DFQATT, SNEGSKA (reference sequence). The CDR3 loop reads CSAWDRPYEQYF. The CDR3 DNA reads as TGCAGTGCTTGGGACAGGCCGTACGAGCAGTACTTC.

This clonotype has ten or more counts. V gene TRBV10-3 combines with J gene TRBJ1-1; the D gene is possibly TRBD1 (5 bases). The germline V gene has CDR1 ENHRY and CDR2 SYGVKD. V was clipped by 10 bases and J by 4 bases, with 28 bases between them. CDR3 size: 17 residues. This chain's CDR3 is CATQFGRVQGGFTEAFF. CDR3 sequence (DNA): TGTGCCACCCAATTCGGCCGTGTCCAGGGCGGATTCACTGAAGCTTTCTTT.

The J gene is TRBJ2-6, the V gene TRBV12-3 or TRBV12-4; D is ambiguous. The ends were cut back, 3 bases at V and 2 bases at J, with 5 bases in the middle. The CDR3 extends over 14 amino acids. CDR3 loop: CASSLQPGANVLTF. CDR3 DNA sequence: TGTGCCAGCAGTTTGCAACCTGGGGCCAACGTCCTGACTTTC.

This clonotype occurred a few times. The rearrangement joins TRBV7-2 to TRBJ2-2, with D uncertain. Germline CDR1 is SGHTA and CDR2 is FQGNSA. Trimming pared 2 bases from V and 5 bases from J, leaving 12 bases between. The CDR3 is made up of 15 amino acids. CDR3 protein: CASSLIVGGTGELFF. CDR3 DNA: TGTGCCAGCAGCTTAATCGTGGGTGGTACCGGGGAGCTGTTTTTT.

A remark on this clonotype: Since a much larger clone is just one base distant, this may be a read error. V gene TRBV27 combines with J gene TRBJ2-3, with a tentative D call TRBD1 (6 bases). Germline V gene sequence: CDR1 MNHEY, CDR2 SMNVEV (reference sequence). This CDR3 spans 13 amino acids. V lost 8 bases and J 2 bases, leaving 11 bases between the germline ends. CDR3 protein: CASRRQDTDTQYF. The CDR3, as DNA: TGTGCCAGCCGCCGACAGGACACAGATACGCAGTATTTT.

This clonotype was found many times. J is TRBJ2-1 and V is TRBV13; tentative D call: TRBD1 (6 bases). V was clipped by 5 bases and J by 11 bases, with 16 bases between them. The germline V gene has CDR1 PRHDT and CDR2 FYEKMQ (reference sequence). The CDR3 is 13 amino acids. CDR3 sequence reads: CASSLQEDRKQFF. As DNA, the CDR3 is TGTGCCAGCAGCCTCCAAGAAGACAGGAAGCAGTTCTTC.

This clonotype appeared a few times. V usage is TRBV5-1 and J usage is TRBJ1-4; unclear D gene. The CDR3 has 13 residues. V was trimmed by 2 bases and J by 5 bases, leaving 7 bases between them. Looked up from germline, CDR1 is SGHRS and CDR2 is YFSETQ. The CDR3 protein is CASSLRPNEKLFF. The CDR3 region has the DNA TGCGCCAGCAGCTTAAGGCCAAATGAAAAACTGTTTTTT.

There are many counts of this clonotype. The chain recombines TRBV7-9 with TRBJ2-3; tentatively, D is TRBD1 (6 bases). Germline V gene sequence: CDR1 SEHNR, CDR2 FQNEAQ (reference sequence). Trimming cost V 3 bases and J 0 bases, with 7 bases left between them. CDR3 length: 14 residues. The chain's CDR3 is CASSFDRSTDTQYF. DNA of the CDR3: TGTGCCAGCAGCTTTGACAGGAGCACAGATACGCAGTATTTT. The entire variable domain, with the rest obtained from reference TRBV7-9 and TRBJ2-3, is as follows: DTGVSQNPRHKITKRGQNVTFRCDPISEHNRLYWYRQTLGQGPEFLTYFQNEAQLEKSRLLSDRFSAERPKGSFSTLEIQRTEQGDSAMYLCASSFDRSTDTQYFGPGTRLTVL.

There are a few counts of this clonotype. CDR3 in amino acids: CASSPGLREQFF. The CDR3 region has the DNA TGTGCCAGCAGCCCAGGACTGAGAGAGCAGTTCTTC. This sequence joins TRBV7-9 and TRBJ2-1; tentative D call: TRBD2 (5 bases). CDR1 SEHNR and CDR2 FQNEAQ come from the germline V gene (reference sequence). V was clipped by 5 bases and J by 10 bases, with 12 bases between them. The CDR3 contains 12 residues.